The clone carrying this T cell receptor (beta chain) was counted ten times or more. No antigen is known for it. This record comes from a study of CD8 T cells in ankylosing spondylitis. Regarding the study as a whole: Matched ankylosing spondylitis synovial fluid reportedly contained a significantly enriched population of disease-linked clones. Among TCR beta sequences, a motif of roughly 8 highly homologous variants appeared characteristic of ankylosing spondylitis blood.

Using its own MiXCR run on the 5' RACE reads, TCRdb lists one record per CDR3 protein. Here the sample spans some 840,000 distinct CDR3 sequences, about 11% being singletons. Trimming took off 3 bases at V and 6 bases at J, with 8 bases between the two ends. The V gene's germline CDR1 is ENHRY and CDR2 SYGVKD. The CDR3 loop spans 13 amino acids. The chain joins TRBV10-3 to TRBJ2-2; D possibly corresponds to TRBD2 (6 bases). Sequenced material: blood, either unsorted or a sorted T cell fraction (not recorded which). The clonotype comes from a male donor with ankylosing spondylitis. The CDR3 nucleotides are TGTGCCATCAGTGACCGGGACTCCGGGGAGCTGTTTTTT. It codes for CAISDRDSGELFF.